The following is a TCR beta chain sequence with its context. The ends were cut back, 0 bases at V and 1 base at J, with 14 bases in the middle. Germline CDR1 and CDR2: SGDLS and YYNGEE. This CDR3 is 16 amino acids long. The sample belongs to a study of blood T cell repertoires in COVID-19. In the study overall: The analysed material was cDNA or gDNA that came from T cells, B-cell-depleted T cells, or PBMCs.

Authors' data handling: By means of reference gene primer amplification, nucleated cell counts were estimated. The repertoire was sequenced with immunoSEQ multiplex PCR; TCRdb's copy has only in-frame clones and lacks some. Clonal size and the V and J genes are those of that table, whereas D and trimming came from the DNA. This table holds around 200,000 clones, 70% to 90% found once. Sequenced material: peripheral blood. The source of this sequence is a woman aged 55 to 70 with COVID-19, enrolled during active disease. The V gene is TRBV9, the J gene TRBJ2-7, with a possible D match to TRBD2 (5 bases). CDR3: CASSVGGSANSYEQYF. CDR3 bases: TGTGCCAGCAGCGTAGGCGGTAGCGCTAATTCCTACGAGCAGTACTTC.